This T cell receptor beta chain was captured in a study of OX40 agonist ivuxolimab in advanced cancers. Points on this clone: What it binds is not known.

Whole-study results and caveats: Low normalized T-cell clonal expansion was also seen in some nonresponders.

The CDR3 is made up of 13 amino acids. Trimming removed 0 bases at V and 3 bases at J, with 9 bases between. Germline values: CDR1 GTSNPN, CDR2 SVGIG (reference sequence). The assay was immunoSEQ multiplex PCR, and TCRdb's table has in-frame clones only and misses some. The table includes tens of thousands of clones, around 93% detected once. This clonotype was obtained from an adult with an advanced solid tumor such as melanoma, head and neck, liver or kidney cancer. The chain links TRBV30 to TRBJ2-7; D ambiguous. Specimen: CD4+ or CD8+ T cells sorted from blood, collected in a trial of the OX40 agonist ivuxolimab. Written as DNA, the CDR3 is TGTGCCTGGAGTGTGGGCAGAGTCTACGAGCAGTACTTC. This codes for CAWSVGRVYEQYF.